Given below is one T cell receptor (beta chain) in context. Its antigen remains unidentified. 13 Jbeta primers and 60 Vbeta primers were used for the PCR. The assay was immunoSEQ multiplex PCR, and TCRdb's table has in-frame clones only and misses some. The sample records 140,000 or so clones, approximately 80% being singletons. This entry is derived from a study of cytomegalovirus exposure and HLA in healthy donors. Background on the study: In an early release, HLA-typed donors contributed tens of millions of unique TCR sequences.

Findings and limits, study-wide: According to the study, approximately 150 TCR beta chains were cytomegalovirus-associated. Accurate HLA-A and HLA-B prediction from TCR beta sequences was reported for most subjects.

The CDR3 loop spans 15 amino acids. Per the germline V gene, CDR1 is SGHRS and CDR2 is YFSETQ. After removal of 3 bases from V and 3 bases from J, the junction contained 5 bases not matched to a gene. The chain couples TRBV5-1 to TRBJ2-1, with 8 bases identical to TRBD2. Material for sequencing was PBMCs. This receptor was taken from a woman in her 40s in good health and CMV-seronegative. CDR3: CASSSVAGLYNEQFF. CDR3 nucleotide sequence: TGCGCCAGCAGCTCCGTAGCGGGGCTCTACAATGAGCAGTTCTTC.